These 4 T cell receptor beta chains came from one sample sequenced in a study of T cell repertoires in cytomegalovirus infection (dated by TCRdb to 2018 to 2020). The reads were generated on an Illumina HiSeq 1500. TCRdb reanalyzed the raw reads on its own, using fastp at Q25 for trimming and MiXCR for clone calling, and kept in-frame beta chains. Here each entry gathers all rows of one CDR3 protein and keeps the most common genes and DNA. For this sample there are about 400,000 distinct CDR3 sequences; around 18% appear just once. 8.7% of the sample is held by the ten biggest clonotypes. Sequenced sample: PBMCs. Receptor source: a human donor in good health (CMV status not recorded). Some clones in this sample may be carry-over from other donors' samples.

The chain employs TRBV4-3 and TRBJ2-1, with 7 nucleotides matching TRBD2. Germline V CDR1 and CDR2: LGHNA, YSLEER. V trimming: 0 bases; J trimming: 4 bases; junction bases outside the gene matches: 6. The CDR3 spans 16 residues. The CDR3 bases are TGCGCCAGCAGCCAAGATTGGGTAGCGGGTTACAATGAGCAGTTCTTC. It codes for CASSQDWVAGYNEQFF.

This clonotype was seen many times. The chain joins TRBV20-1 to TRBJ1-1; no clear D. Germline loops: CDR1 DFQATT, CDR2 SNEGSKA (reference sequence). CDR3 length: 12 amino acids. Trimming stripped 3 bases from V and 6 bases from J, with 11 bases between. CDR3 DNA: TGCAGTGCTAGCCCCTGGTTCGCTGAAGCTTTCTTT. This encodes CSASPWFAEAFF.

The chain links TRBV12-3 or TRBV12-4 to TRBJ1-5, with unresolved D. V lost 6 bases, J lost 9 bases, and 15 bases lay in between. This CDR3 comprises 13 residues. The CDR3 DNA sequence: TGTGCCAGCAGCCGAGAGTTATCACGGCCCCAGCATTTT. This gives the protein CASSRELSRPQHF.

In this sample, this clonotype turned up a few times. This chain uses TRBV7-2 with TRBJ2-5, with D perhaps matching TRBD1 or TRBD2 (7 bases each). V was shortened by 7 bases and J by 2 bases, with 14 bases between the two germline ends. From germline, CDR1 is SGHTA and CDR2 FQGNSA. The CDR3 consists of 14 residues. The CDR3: CASTPGGVQETQYF. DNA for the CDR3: TGTGCCAGCACTCCAGGGGGGGTACAAGAGACCCAGTACTTC.